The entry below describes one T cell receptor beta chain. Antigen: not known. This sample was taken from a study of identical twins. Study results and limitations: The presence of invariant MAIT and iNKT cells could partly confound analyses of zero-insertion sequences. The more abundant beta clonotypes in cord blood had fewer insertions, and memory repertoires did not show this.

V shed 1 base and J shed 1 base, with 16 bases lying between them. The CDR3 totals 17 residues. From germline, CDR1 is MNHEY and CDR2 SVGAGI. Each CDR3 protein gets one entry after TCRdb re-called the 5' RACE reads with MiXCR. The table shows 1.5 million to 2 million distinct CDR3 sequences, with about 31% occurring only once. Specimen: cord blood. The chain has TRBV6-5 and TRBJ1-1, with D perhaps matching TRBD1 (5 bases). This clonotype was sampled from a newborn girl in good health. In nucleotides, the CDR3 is TGTGCCAGCAGTTACTTAAGGATTATACAGGAGAACACTGAAGCTTTCTTT. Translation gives CASSYLRIIQENTEAFF.